Described below is a single T cell receptor beta chain sequence and its context. Other DNA sequences within the sample encode an identical CDR3. V dropped 0 bases and J dropped 4 bases, with 4 bases sitting between them. The CDR3 length is 12 residues. Germline assignment: CDR1 GTSNPN and CDR2 SVGIG (reference sequence). This sample is part of a study of shared clonotypes between healthy human individuals. Clones were sequenced by immunoSEQ multiplex PCR, and TCRdb holds only the in-frame ones, with some missing. Altogether fewer than 600,000 clones are present, around three quarters being singletons, with the ten largest covering approximately 12%.

Sequencing was carried out using PBMCs. V and J are TRBV30 and TRBJ1-3, with D unclear. The receptor comes from a woman aged 40-49 years in good health. Some clones in this sample may be carry-over from other donors' samples. The DNA for the CDR3 is TGTGCCTGGAGTGTAATCGGAAACACCATATATTTT. Encoded protein: CAWSVIGNTIYF.